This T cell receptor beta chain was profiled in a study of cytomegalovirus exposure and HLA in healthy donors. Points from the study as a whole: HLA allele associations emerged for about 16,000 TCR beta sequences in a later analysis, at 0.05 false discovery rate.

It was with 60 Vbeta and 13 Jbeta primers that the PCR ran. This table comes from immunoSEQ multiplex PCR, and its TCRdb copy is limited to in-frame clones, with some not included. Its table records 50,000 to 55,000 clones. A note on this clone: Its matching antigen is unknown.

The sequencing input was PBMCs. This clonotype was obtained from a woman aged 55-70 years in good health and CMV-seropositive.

CDR3 nucleotide sequence: TGCAGCGGTGGACAGGCTAACACCGGGGAGCTGTTTTTT. Protein product: CSGGQANTGELFF. The V and J genes are TRBV29-1 and TRBJ2-2; TRBD1 matches at 7 bases. From germline, CDR1 is SQVTM and CDR2 ANQGSEA. CDR3 length: 13 amino acids. With V trimmed by 7 bases and J by 2 bases, 4 bases remained unmatched.